The present T cell receptor (beta chain) was sequenced within a study of blood T cell repertoires in COVID-19. The method was immunoSEQ multiplex PCR; TCRdb's version includes in-frame clones alone and lacks a portion of them. The sample lists over 200,000 clones, about 90% seen once, with around 0.85% in the top ten. V lost 6 bases and J lost 4, with 15 bases in between. This CDR3 has 15 residues. Germline CDR1 and CDR2: MNHEY and SVGAGI. The sequencing sample was made of peripheral blood. The clonotype comes from a man aged 55 to 69 with COVID-19, enrolled during active disease. The rearrangement uses TRBV6-5 and TRBJ2-2; D might be TRBD1 (5 bases). The CDR3 spells CASSPQGEVTGELFF. The CDR3 bases are TGTGCCAGCAGCCCCCAAGGGGAAGTCACCGGGGAGCTGTTTTTT.